These T cell receptor beta chains were read from a single sample in a study of somatic mutations in cytotoxic T cells in rheumatoid arthritis. Repertoires were generated with immunoSEQ multiplex PCR, while TCRdb's copy carries only in-frame clones and drops some. This repertoire shows about 11,000 clones, approximately 82% found once; its top ten account for 7.5% to 9.5%. The sample was CD8+ T cells sorted from blood. These receptors were collected from a woman aged 60-75 years with rheumatoid arthritis. Each CDR3 is given with its conserved first and last residue. D genes are given only for firm matches. For some rows the clone size is stated as once, few or many, or as a class when expanded; others skip it.

CDR3aa,CDR3nt,j_gene,abundance,v_gene,d_gene
CASSPQEGLSYEQYF,TGTGCCAGCAGTCCCCAGGAGGGGTTAAGCTACGAGCAGTACTTC,TRBJ2-7,once,TRBV2,-
CASSGLAGVAEQYF,TGCGCCAGCAGTGGTCTAGCGGGAGTAGCCGAGCAGTACTTC,TRBJ2-7,-,TRBV10-1,TRBD2
CASMAVPYGYTF,TGTGCCAGTATGGCAGTGCCCTATGGCTACACCTTC,TRBJ1-2,-,TRBV19,-
CASSQDPTPRGYNEQFF,TGCGCCAGCAGCCAAGATCCGACCCCTCGGGGCTACAATGAGCAGTTCTTC,TRBJ2-1,-,TRBV4-1,-
CASSIYRSTGVYEKLFF,TGTGCCAGTAGTATTTACAGGTCGACAGGGGTATATGAAAAACTGTTTTTT,TRBJ1-4,-,TRBV19,TRBD1
CASSPVGAHEQYF,TGCGCCAGCAGCCCTGTTGGGGCCCACGAGCAGTACTTC,TRBJ2-7,-,TRBV5-1,-
CSVIAGVADTQYF,TGCAGCGTGATAGCGGGAGTGGCAGATACGCAGTATTTT,TRBJ2-3,-,TRBV29-1,TRBD2
CSVVGLAGYNEQFF,TGCAGCGTTGTTGGCCTAGCTGGATACAATGAGCAGTTCTTC,TRBJ2-1,-,TRBV29-1,-
CASSSFGLAGGSSYEQYF,TGTGCCAGCAGCTCATTTGGACTAGCGGGAGGATCCTCCTACGAGCAGTACTTC,TRBJ2-7,-,TRBV5-6,TRBD2
CASSYLASTNEKLFF,TGTGCCAGCAGTTACCTGGCCTCAACTAATGAAAAACTGTTTTTT,TRBJ1-4,-,TRBV6-8,-
CASSFPARVDGYTF,TGTGCCAGCAGCTTTCCGGCCCGGGTTGATGGCTACACCTTC,TRBJ1-2,once,TRBV11-2,-
CASSFELREQYF,TGTGCCAGCAGCTTCGAGTTGCGCGAGCAGTACTTC,TRBJ2-7,-,TRBV13,-
CASSTLPGNTEAFF,TGTGCCAGCAGCACTCTCCCAGGGAACACTGAAGCTTTCTTT,TRBJ1-1,-,TRBV14,-
CASSLGAAGGPTQYF,TGTGCCAGCAGCTTAGGGGCTGCCGGAGGGCCTACGCAGTATTTT,TRBJ2-3,-,TRBV13,-
CASSFGLADNNEQFF,TGTGCCAGCAGCTTCGGCCTAGCGGATAACAATGAGCAGTTCTTC,TRBJ2-1,-,TRBV7-2,TRBD2
CASSPGGGYGYTF,TGTGCCAGCAGCCCCGGGGGGGGGTATGGCTACACCTTC,TRBJ1-2,-,TRBV7-9,-
CATSRSATDTQYF,TGTGCCACCAGCAGGAGTGCCACAGATACGCAGTATTTT,TRBJ2-3,-,TRBV15,-
CASRAGVVNEQFF,TGTGCCAGCAGGGCGGGAGTAGTAAATGAGCAGTTCTTC,TRBJ2-1,-,TRBV27,TRBD2
CASSSQGLEQYF,TGTGCCAGCAGTTCACAGGGATTAGAGCAGTACTTC,TRBJ2-7,-,TRBV6-1,-
CASSSKWTSGRTDTQYF,TGTGCCAGCAGCTCCAAATGGACTAGCGGGAGGACAGATACGCAGTATTTT,TRBJ2-3,-,TRBV5-6,TRBD2
CASSRVLAGGNEQFF,TGTGCCAGCAGCAGAGTTCTAGCGGGAGGTAATGAGCAGTTCTTC,TRBJ2-1,-,TRBV6-5,TRBD2
CASSVLPPRASSYEQYF,TGTGCCAGCAGCGTACTGCCCCCCAGGGCCAGCTCCTACGAGCAGTACTTC,TRBJ2-7,few,TRBV9,-
CASTPTSGHSSSYNEQFF,TGCGCCAGCACCCCGACTAGCGGGCATTCCAGCTCCTACAATGAGCAGTTCTTC,TRBJ2-1,-,TRBV10-2,TRBD2
CASSPTPGWGAYEQYF,TGTGCCAGCAGCCCGACCCCAGGGTGGGGGGCCTACGAGCAGTACTTC,TRBJ2-7,-,TRBV27,-
CASSGPGTGGREQYF,TGTGCCAGCAGCGGACCCGGGACAGGGGGTCGCGAGCAGTACTTC,TRBJ2-7,-,TRBV7-9,TRBD1
CASSLSGDTQYF,TGTGCCAGCAGCTTAAGCGGGGATACGCAGTATTTT,TRBJ2-3,-,TRBV11-2,-
CASSPTQREGQPQHF,TGTGCCAGCAGCCCAACCCAGAGGGAAGGACAGCCCCAGCATTTT,TRBJ1-5,-,TRBV5-6,-
CASSLNSQETQYF,TGTGCCAGCAGCTTAAACAGCCAAGAGACCCAGTACTTC,TRBJ2-5,-,TRBV7-8,-
CSVASGWDYGYTF,TGCAGCGTTGCGTCAGGGTGGGACTATGGCTACACCTTC,TRBJ1-2,few,TRBV29-1,-
CASSSSSGRDNEQFF,TGTGCCAGCAGTTCTTCTAGCGGGAGGGACAATGAGCAGTTCTTC,TRBJ2-1,-,TRBV28,TRBD2
CASSSPQGRRMNTEAFF,TGTGCCAGCAGCTCCCCTCAGGGGCGGAGGATGAACACTGAAGCTTTCTTT,TRBJ1-1,-,TRBV7-9,-
CASSFGTGYGYTF,TGTGCCAGTAGTTTTGGGACAGGCTATGGCTACACCTTC,TRBJ1-2,medium-sized,TRBV19,TRBD1
CASSVEGVELFF,TGTGCCAGCAGCGTAGAAGGGGTGGAGCTGTTTTTT,TRBJ2-2,-,TRBV9,-
CASSLEIAGVAEQYF,TGTGCCAGCAGCTTGGAGATAGCGGGAGTGGCGGAGCAGTACTTC,TRBJ2-7,-,TRBV7-2,TRBD2
CASSPGQGVETQYF,TGCGCCAGCAGCCCTGGACAGGGAGTGGAGACCCAGTACTTC,TRBJ2-5,-,TRBV5-1,TRBD1